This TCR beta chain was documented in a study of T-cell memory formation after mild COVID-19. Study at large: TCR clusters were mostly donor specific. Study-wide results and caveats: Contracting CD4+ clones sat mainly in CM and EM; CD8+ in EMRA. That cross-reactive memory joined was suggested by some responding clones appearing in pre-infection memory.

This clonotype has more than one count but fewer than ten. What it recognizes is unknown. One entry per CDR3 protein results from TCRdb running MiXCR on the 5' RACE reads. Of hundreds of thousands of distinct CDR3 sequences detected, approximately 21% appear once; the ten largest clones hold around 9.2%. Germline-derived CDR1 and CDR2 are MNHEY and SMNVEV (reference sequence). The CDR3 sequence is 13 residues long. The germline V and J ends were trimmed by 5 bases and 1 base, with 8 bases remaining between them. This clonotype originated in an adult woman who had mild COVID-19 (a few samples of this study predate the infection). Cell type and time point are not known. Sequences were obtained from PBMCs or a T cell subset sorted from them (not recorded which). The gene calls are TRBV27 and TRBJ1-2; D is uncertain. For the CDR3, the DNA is TGTGCCAGCAGTCTCTTCGGTAACTATGGCTACACCTTC. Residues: CASSLFGNYGYTF.